One sample yielded the 8 T cell receptor beta chains listed below, sequenced in a study of shared clonotypes between healthy human individuals. The assay was immunoSEQ multiplex PCR, and TCRdb's table has in-frame clones only and misses some. Found here are 1 million to 1.3 million clones, around 82% of them singletons; the top ten hold 0.5% to 0.65%. Sequencing was carried out using memory CD4+ T cells from PBMCs. Subset denoted: CD45RA-negative fraction. The receptors derive from a man aged 18 to 29 in good health. Some clones in this sample may be carry-over from other donors' samples.

V usage is TRBV5-1 and J usage is TRBJ2-2; D may be TRBD2 (5 bases). The V and J ends lost 5 bases and 0 bases respectively, with 14 bases between them. This CDR3 has 16 residues. Germline V lookup: CDR1 SGHRS, CDR2 YFSETQ. The CDR3 DNA is TGCGCCAGCAGTCTACTAACGACTACGAACACCGGGGAGCTGTTTTTT. Translation: CASSLLTTTNTGELFF.

This sequence joins TRBV28 and TRBJ1-5; D is undetermined. Per germline, CDR1 MDHEN and CDR2 SYDVKM. The CDR3 spans 15 residues. The V end was cut by 4 bases, the J end by 4 bases, with 14 bases between. CDR3 protein: CASSSTFELNQPQHF. CDR3 nucleotide sequence: TGTGCCAGCAGTTCGACCTTCGAATTAAATCAGCCCCAGCATTTT.

The V call is TRBV28, the J call TRBJ2-7; D ambiguous. Deletions cut 7 bases from V and 6 bases from J, with 10 bases between. Germline-derived CDR1 and CDR2 are MDHEN and SYDVKM. The CDR3 loop spans 11 amino acids. CDR3 DNA: TGTGCCAGCATCGGTTTCGGCGAGCAGTACTTC. Translation gives CASIGFGEQYF.

This clone appeared a single time. V and J are TRBV5-1 and TRBJ2-5, with D uncertain. TRBJ2-7 matches the DNA end more closely, so the J call is doubtful. Per the germline V gene, CDR1 is SGHRS and CDR2 is YFSETQ. The CDR3 covers 13 residues. The CDR3 sequence: CASSLAGPYEQYF. The CDR3 nucleotides read TGCGCCAGCAGCTTGGCAGGACCCTACGAGCAGTACTTC.

The chain employs TRBV7-8 and TRBJ1-5, with D perhaps TRBD1 (6 bases). The CDR3 is made up of 17 amino acids. V lost 1 base and J 3 bases, leaving 16 bases between the germline ends. Per germline, CDR1 SGHVS and CDR2 FQNEAQ. The CDR3 coding sequence is TGTGCCAGCAGCTTAGGGCGCGAGACAGGAGTCAATCAGCCCCAGCATTTT. The encoded protein is CASSLGRETGVNQPQHF.

This clone was seen only once. The V call is TRBV5-6, the J call TRBJ1-2; 9 nucleotides align to TRBD1. The trim removed 5 bases at V and 2 bases at J, leaving 7 bases unmatched. This CDR3 has 15 residues. Germline loops: CDR1 SGHDT, CDR2 YYEEEE. CDR3 sequence reads: CASSFRGTGNYGYTF. CDR3 DNA: TGTGCCAGCAGTTTCCGTGGGACAGGGAACTATGGCTACACCTTC.

The V and J genes are TRBV9 and TRBJ2-2, with TRBD2 identical over 8 bases. CDR1 and CDR2 (germline): SGDLS, YYNGEE. V gave up 2 bases and J gave up 4 bases; unmatched junction bases: 1. This CDR3 spans 14 amino acids. DNA of the CDR3: TGTGCCAGCAGCGTCGGGAGGGCCACCGGGGAGCTGTTTTTT. It translates to CASSVGRATGELFF.

The chain combines TRBV5-1 with TRBJ2-1; no firm D call. The CDR3 sequence is 12 residues long. Trimming shortened V by 2 bases and J by 7 bases, and 7 bases separated the two germline ends. Germline CDR1 and CDR2: SGHRS and YFSETQ. CDR3 DNA sequence: TGCGCCAGCAGCTTCAGCGAGAATGAGCAGTTCTTC. This translates into CASSFSENEQFF. Full variable domain (outside the CDR3, taken from reference TRBV5-1 and TRBJ2-1): KAGVTQTPRYLIKTRGQQVTLSCSPISGHRSVSWYQQTPGQGLQFLFEYFSETQRNKGNFPGRFSGRQFSNSRSEMNVSTLELGDSALYLCASSFSENEQFFGPGTRLTVL.